The present TCR beta chain was sequenced within a study of cytomegalovirus exposure and HLA in healthy donors. As for the study in general: Some 200 million T cells yielded more than 90 million unique TCR beta sequences in earlier analysis.

Primers: 60 Vbeta forward and 13 Jbeta reverse. The data were produced by immunoSEQ multiplex PCR, yet TCRdb's version contains in-frame clones alone and is incomplete. The data hold about 160,000 clones, with 60% to 80% observed a single time. This CDR3 region has 18 residues. CDR1 is MNHEY and CDR2 is SMNVEV in the germline V gene (reference sequence). Trimming removed 8 bases from V and 4 bases from J; junction bases left unmatched: 17. Study findings and constraints: Owing to their indistinguishability, certain V segments, notably TRBV6-2 and TRBV6-3, were excluded.

About this clone: Its antigen is not known.

This TCR was recovered from a woman aged 45-65 years in good health and CMV-seropositive. Sequenced material: PBMCs. The chain recombines TRBV27 with TRBJ1-5, with 10 bases that match TRBD1. The CDR3 sequence: CASRPRVSGTGVNQPQHF. The CDR3 coding sequence is TGTGCCAGCCGGCCACGGGTCTCCGGGACAGGGGTAAATCAGCCCCAGCATTTT.